What follows describes a single TCR beta chain. Profiled with immunoSEQ multiplex PCR; TCRdb holds only in-frame clones, not every one. The table lists approximately 180,000 clones, 80% to 90% of them singletons. Germline values: CDR1 SGHVS, CDR2 FNYEAQ. The CDR3 is 13 residues long. Trimming cost V 2 bases and J 4 bases, with 8 bases left between them. These data are taken from a study of blood T cell repertoires in COVID-19. The source material was peripheral blood. The receptor was isolated from a woman between 45 and 65 years old with acute or convalescent COVID-19. The chain carries TRBV7-6 and TRBJ1-1, with D maybe TRBD1 (5 bases). The CDR3 loop reads CASSLSGGTEAFF. In DNA, the CDR3 is TGTGCCAGCAGCTTATCGGGGGGCACTGAAGCTTTCTTT.